These 17 T cell receptor beta chains were sequenced from one sample in a study of vaccination and CD4 T cells after COVID-19 (dated by TCRdb to between 2021 and 2024). Libraries came from PCR. TCRdb names Illumina iSeq 100 as the instrument used. TCR sequencing of DNA from cultured CD4+ T cells used the Oncomine TCR Beta short-read assay at the Johns Hopkins FTIC core. TCRdb passed the public sequencing reads through fastp at Q25 and MiXCR, retaining productive beta sequences. Every CDR3 protein is listed once, alongside the most common genes and DNA of its rows. Counted in this sample were 9,500 to 14,000 distinct CDR3 sequences; less than 35% of them appeared once. The ten largest clones capture about a quarter of the sample. This sample's treatment or condition label indicates: roughly ten-day PBMC culture with coronavirus spike peptide pools or control peptides (ViraFEST assay). These TCRs' antigens remain unknown.

Sequenced sample: cultured CD4+ T cells from blood. These receptors were taken from a human donor with COVID-19.

This chain joins TRBV10-3 and TRBJ2-7, with D uncertain. CDR3 length: 13 residues. Per the germline V gene, CDR1 is ENHRY and CDR2 is SYGVKD. V lost 8 bases, J lost 0 bases, and 11 bases lay in between. This chain's CDR3 is CAIGNIRSYEQYF. As DNA, the CDR3 is TGTGCCATCGGCAATATCCGCTCCTACGAGCAGTACTTC.

This clonotype is labeled as medium-sized. This chain joins TRBV27 and TRBJ1-6, with a weak D call TRBD1 (5 bases). Germline V CDR1 and CDR2: MNHEY, SMNVEV (reference sequence). CDR3 length: 16 residues. V shed 0 bases and J shed 10 bases, with 16 bases lying between them. The CDR3 DNA sequence: TGTGCCAGCAGTTTATCGATGACGGGGCTCTCCTCACCCCTCCACTTT. Amino acid sequence: CASSLSMTGLSSPLHF.

This clonotype showed up just once. The V call is TRBV6-1, the J call TRBJ2-5, with D possibly TRBD1 on 6 matching bases. CDR1 MNHNS and CDR2 SASEGT come from the germline V gene. The CDR3 length is 13 residues. Trimming pared 8 bases from V and 6 bases from J, leaving 16 bases between. In DNA form, the CDR3 reads TGTGCCAGCGAGGATTCCAGGGGACAGACCCAGTACTTC. Its protein is CASEDSRGQTQYF.

The sample holds a few counts of this clonotype. The V call is TRBV6-1, the J call TRBJ1-5, with D perhaps TRBD1 (5 bases). The germline V gene has CDR1 MNHNS and CDR2 SASEGT. V lost 4 bases and J 5 bases, leaving 12 bases between the germline ends. The CDR3 sequence is 14 residues long. CDR3 residues: CASSVGQRDQPQHF. The CDR3 region has the DNA TGTGCCAGCAGTGTGGGGCAGAGGGATCAGCCCCAGCATTTT.

J is TRBJ1-3 and V is TRBV30; 9 bases fit TRBD1. V shed 7 bases and J 2 bases; nucleotides not matched to a gene: 6. Germline values: CDR1 GTSNPN, CDR2 SVGIG (reference sequence). This CDR3 region has 14 residues. CDR3 protein: CAFRDRAAGNTIYF. CDR3 nucleotide sequence: TGTGCCTTCCGGGACAGGGCTGCTGGAAACACCATATATTTT. Full variable domain (missing parts from reference TRBV30 and TRBJ1-3): SQTIHQWPATLVQPVGSPLSLECTVEGTSNPNLYWYRQAAGRGLQLLFYSVGIGQISSEVPQNLSASRPQDRQFILSSKKLLLSDSGFYLCAFRDRAAGNTIYFGEGSWLTVV.

This clonotype turned up a few times. V gene TRBV15 combines with J gene TRBJ2-4; maybe TRBD1 (5 bases). This CDR3 spans 15 amino acids. The V gene lost 6 bases and the J gene lost 1 base, with 13 bases spanning the gap. Germline-derived CDR1 and CDR2 are LNHNV and YYDKDF (reference sequence). The CDR3 sequence is CATSGAGAAKNIQYF. For the CDR3, the DNA is TGTGCCACCAGTGGGGCCGGTGCGGCCAAAAACATTCAGTACTTC. Filled out from reference TRBV15 and TRBJ2-4, the complete variable domain reads DAMVIQNPRYQVTQFGKPVTLSCSQTLNHNVMYWYQQKSSQAPKLLFHYYDKDFNNEADTPDNFQSRRPNTSFCFLDIRSPGLGDTAMYLCATSGAGAAKNIQYFGAGTRLSVL.

This clonotype was found a few times. The chain carries TRBV20-1 and TRBJ1-3; D not resolved. The V end lost 6 bases, the J end lost 1 base, and 10 bases lay between the germline ends. Germline V gene data show CDR1 as DFQATT and CDR2 as SNEGSKA (reference sequence). This CDR3 spans 13 amino acids. The CDR3 coding sequence is TGCAGTGCCCAGGACGGATCTGGAAACACCATATATTTT. Its translation is CSAQDGSGNTIYF.

The chain carries TRBV5-3 and TRBJ1-2; 12 bases align to TRBD1. TRBV5-3 is an open reading frame whose function is uncertain. This CDR3 is built from 17 residues. V shed 3 bases, J shed 2 bases, and the junction held 8 bases outside the gene matches. The CDR3 reads CARSSKGQGASNYGYTF. DNA for the CDR3: TGTGCCAGAAGCTCAAAGGGACAGGGGGCTTCGAACTATGGCTACACCTTC.

V usage is TRBV6-1 and J usage is TRBJ1-1, with TRBD1 as a possible D gene (5 bases). V gave up 6 bases and J gave up 2 bases, with 22 bases separating them. The CDR3 contains 17 residues. Germline CDR1 and CDR2: MNHNS and SASEGT. The chain's CDR3 is CASSRALGRGTNTEAFF. The CDR3, as DNA: TGTGCCAGCAGCCGGGCTCTGGGTCGAGGGACTAACACTGAAGCTTTCTTT.

This chain joins TRBV20-1 and TRBJ2-7, with D possibly being TRBD2 (6 bases). The germline V and J ends were trimmed by 5 bases and 0 bases, with 14 bases remaining between them. Per the germline V gene, CDR1 is DFQATT and CDR2 is SNEGSKA (reference sequence). The CDR3 has 14 amino acids. CDR3 bases: TGCAGTGCTTCCCCTGGCGGGACCTCCTACGAGCAGTACTTC. Translated: CSASPGGTSYEQYF.

This clonotype is large. The rearrangement uses TRBV11-2 and TRBJ2-3, with D maybe TRBD1 (5 bases). The CDR3 sequence is 13 residues long. Germline CDR1 SGHAT, CDR2 FQNNGV. V was trimmed by 1 base and J by 4 bases, leaving 6 bases between them. For the CDR3, the DNA is TGTGCCAGCAGCTTAGCAGGGCCAGATACGCAGTATTTT. It translates to CASSLAGPDTQYF.

This chain joins TRBV20-1 and TRBJ1-6, with 8 nucleotides matching TRBD1. Per germline, CDR1 DFQATT and CDR2 SNEGSKA (reference sequence). J lost 8 bases, V lost 5 bases, and 8 bases had no gene match. The CDR3 extends over 14 amino acids. Written as DNA, the CDR3 is TGCAGTGCTCCCGACAGGGGCACGGATTCACCCCTCCACTTT. As protein: CSAPDRGTDSPLHF.

This clonotype was found a few times. This chain links TRBV24-1 with TRBJ1-5, with D uncertain. Germline V gives CDR1 KGHDR, CDR2 SFDVKD. V gave up 4 bases and J gave up 1 base, with 10 bases separating them. The CDR3 has 15 amino acids. The CDR3 DNA is TGTGCCACCAGTGACCCCGGACGGAGCAATCAGCCCCAGCATTTT. This translates into CATSDPGRSNQPQHF.

There are a few counts of this clonotype. The gene calls are TRBV19 and TRBJ2-3; 7 nucleotides align to TRBD1. The CDR3 extends over 14 amino acids. Germline values: CDR1 LNHDA, CDR2 SQIVND (reference sequence). Trimming at V came to 10 bases and at J to 1 base, leaving 8 bases not matched to a gene. CDR3 nucleotides: TGTGCCACCACAACAGGGGAAGGCACAGATACGCAGTATTTT. As protein: CATTTGEGTDTQYF.

With regard to this clonotype: This CDR3 fails to terminate in the conserved phenylalanine or tryptophan, so it likely reflects a read error. This chain uses TRBV7-2 with TRBJ1-2; 7 bases match TRBD1. Germline CDR1 and CDR2: SGHTA and FQGNSA. Germline trimming cut 0 bases from V and 8 bases from J; bases unmatched to any gene: 9. CDR3 length: 15 amino acids. The CDR3 reads CASSLAIFRGMGYTL. The CDR3 nucleotides are TGTGCCAGCAGCTTAGCGATCTTCAGGGGGATGGGCTACACCCTC.

The gene calls are TRBV18 and TRBJ2-2, with D tentatively TRBD1 (5 bases). Germline CDR1 is KGHSH and CDR2 is LQKENI. The CDR3 totals 15 residues. The V gene lost 3 bases and the J gene lost 0 bases, with 8 bases spanning the gap. The CDR3 sequence: CASSPDTSNTGELFF. CDR3 in DNA: TGTGCCAGCTCACCGGACACTTCGAACACCGGGGAGCTGTTTTTT.

The chain is built from TRBV20-1 and TRBJ1-5; no clear D gene. Germline CDR1 is DFQATT and CDR2 is SNEGSKA (reference sequence). This CDR3 spans 13 amino acids. V gave up 2 bases and J gave up 0 bases, with 5 bases separating them. The CDR3 bases are TGCAGTGCTAGATGGGGTAGCAATCAGCCCCAGCATTTT. The encoded protein is CSARWGSNQPQHF.